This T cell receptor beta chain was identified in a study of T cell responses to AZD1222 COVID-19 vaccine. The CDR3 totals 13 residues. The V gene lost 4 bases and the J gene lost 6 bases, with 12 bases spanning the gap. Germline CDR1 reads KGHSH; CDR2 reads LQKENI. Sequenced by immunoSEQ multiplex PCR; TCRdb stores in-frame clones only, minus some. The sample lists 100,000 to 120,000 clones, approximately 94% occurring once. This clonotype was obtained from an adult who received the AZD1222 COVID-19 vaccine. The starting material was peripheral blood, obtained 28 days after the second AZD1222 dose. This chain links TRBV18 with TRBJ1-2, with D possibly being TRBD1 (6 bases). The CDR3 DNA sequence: TGTGCCAGCTCACAGAGGGGGGAGGATGGCTACACCTTC. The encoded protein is CASSQRGEDGYTF.